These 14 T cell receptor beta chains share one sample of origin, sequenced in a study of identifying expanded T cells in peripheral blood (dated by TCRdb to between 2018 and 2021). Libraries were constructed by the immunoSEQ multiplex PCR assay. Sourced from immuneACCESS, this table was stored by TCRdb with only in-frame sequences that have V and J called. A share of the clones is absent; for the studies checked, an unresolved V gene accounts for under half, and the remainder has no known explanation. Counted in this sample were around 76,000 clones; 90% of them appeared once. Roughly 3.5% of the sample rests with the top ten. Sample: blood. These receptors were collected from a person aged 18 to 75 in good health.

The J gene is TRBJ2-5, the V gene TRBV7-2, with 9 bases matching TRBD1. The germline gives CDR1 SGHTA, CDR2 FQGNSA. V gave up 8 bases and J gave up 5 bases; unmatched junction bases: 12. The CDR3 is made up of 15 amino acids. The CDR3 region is CASRDRDSTAETQYF. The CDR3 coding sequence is TGTGCCAGCCGGGACAGGGACAGTACGGCGGAGACCCAGTACTTC.

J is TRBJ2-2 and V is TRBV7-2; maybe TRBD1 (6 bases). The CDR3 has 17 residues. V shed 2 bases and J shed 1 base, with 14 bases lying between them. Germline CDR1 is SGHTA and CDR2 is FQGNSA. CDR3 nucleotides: TGTGCCAGCAGCTTACCCCCTCTGACAGGGAACACCGGGGAGCTGTTTTTT. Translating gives CASSLPPLTGNTGELFF.

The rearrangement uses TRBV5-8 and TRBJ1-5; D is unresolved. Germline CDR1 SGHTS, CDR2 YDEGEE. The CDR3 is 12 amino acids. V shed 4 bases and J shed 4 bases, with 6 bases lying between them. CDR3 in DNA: TGTGCCAGCAGCCCCCCGAATCAGCCCCAGCATTTT. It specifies CASSPPNQPQHF.

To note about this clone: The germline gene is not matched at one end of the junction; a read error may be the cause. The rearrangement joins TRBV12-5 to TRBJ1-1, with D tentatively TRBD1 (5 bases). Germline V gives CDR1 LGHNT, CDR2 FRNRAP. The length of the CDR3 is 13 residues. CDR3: CASGLDRREGAFF. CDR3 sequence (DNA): TGTGCTAGTGGCTTGGACCGACGGGAGGGGGCTTTCTTT.

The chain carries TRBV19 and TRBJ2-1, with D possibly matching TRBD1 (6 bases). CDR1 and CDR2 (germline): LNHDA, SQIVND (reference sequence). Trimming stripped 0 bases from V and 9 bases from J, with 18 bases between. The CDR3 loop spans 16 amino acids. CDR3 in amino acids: CASSIERALQGSEQFF. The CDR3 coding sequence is TGTGCCAGTAGTATAGAAAGGGCATTACAGGGTAGTGAGCAGTTCTTC.

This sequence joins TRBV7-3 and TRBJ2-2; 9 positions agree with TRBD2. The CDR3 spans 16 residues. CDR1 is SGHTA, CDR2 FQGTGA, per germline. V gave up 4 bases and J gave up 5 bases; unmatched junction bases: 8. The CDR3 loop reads CASSSLAGERTGELFF. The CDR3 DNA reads TGTGCCAGCAGCTCCTTAGCGGGAGAACGAACCGGGGAGCTGTTTTTT.

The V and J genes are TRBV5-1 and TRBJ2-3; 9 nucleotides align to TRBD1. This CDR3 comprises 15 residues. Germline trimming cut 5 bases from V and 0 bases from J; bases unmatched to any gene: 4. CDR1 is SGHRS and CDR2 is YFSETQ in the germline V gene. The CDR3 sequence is CASRGQGVSTDTQYF. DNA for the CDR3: TGCGCCAGCAGGGGACAGGGAGTGAGCACAGATACGCAGTATTTT.

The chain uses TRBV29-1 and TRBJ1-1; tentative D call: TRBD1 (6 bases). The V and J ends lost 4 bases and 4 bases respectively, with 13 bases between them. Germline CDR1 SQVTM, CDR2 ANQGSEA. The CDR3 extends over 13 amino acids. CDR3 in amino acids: CSVVGGGGTEAFF. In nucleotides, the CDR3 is TGCAGCGTTGTGGGAGGGGGGGGCACTGAAGCTTTCTTT. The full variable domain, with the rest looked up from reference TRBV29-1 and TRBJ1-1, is SAVISQKPSRDICQRGTSLTIQCQVDSQVTMMFWYRQQPGQSLTLIATANQGSEATYESGFVIDKFPISRPNLTFSTLTVSNMSPEDSSIYLCSVVGGGGTEAFFGQGTRLTVV.

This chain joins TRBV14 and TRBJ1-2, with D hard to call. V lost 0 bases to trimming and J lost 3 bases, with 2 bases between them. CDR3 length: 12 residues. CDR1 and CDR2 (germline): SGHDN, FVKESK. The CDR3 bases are TGTGCCAGCAGCCAAGATCACTATGGCTACACCTTC. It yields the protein CASSQDHYGYTF.

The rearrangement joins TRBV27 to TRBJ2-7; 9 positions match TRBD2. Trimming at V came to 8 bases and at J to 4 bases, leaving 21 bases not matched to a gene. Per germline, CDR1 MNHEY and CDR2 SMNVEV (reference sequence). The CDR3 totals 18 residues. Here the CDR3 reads CASLPGHPGLALNYEQYF. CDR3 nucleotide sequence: TGTGCCAGCCTGCCGGGACACCCTGGACTAGCGCTTAATTACGAGCAGTACTTC.

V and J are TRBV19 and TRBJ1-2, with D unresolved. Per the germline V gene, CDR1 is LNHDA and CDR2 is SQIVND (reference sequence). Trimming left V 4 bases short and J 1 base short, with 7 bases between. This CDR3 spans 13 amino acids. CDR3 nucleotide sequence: TGTGCCAGTAGTACAGACCTTAACTATGGCTACACCTTC. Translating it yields CASSTDLNYGYTF. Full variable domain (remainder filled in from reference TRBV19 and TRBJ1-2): DGGITQSPKYLFRKEGQNVTLSCEQNLNHDAMYWYRQDPGQGLRLIYYSQIVNDFQKGDIAEGYSVSREKKESFPLTVTSAQKNPTAFYLCASSTDLNYGYTFGSGTRLTVV.

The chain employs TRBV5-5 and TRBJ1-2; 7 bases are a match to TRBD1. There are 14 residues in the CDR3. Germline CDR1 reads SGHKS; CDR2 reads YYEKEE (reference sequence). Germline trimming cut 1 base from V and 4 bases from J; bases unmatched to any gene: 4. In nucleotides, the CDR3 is TGTGCCAGCAGCTTGACAGGGGAAGGCTATGGCTACACCTTC. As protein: CASSLTGEGYGYTF. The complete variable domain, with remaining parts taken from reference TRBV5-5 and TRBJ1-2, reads DAGVTQSPTHLIKTRGQQVTLRCSPISGHKSVSWYQQVLGQGPQFIFQYYEKEERGRGNFPDRFSARQFPNYSSELNVNALLLGDSALYLCASSLTGEGYGYTFGSGTRLTVV.

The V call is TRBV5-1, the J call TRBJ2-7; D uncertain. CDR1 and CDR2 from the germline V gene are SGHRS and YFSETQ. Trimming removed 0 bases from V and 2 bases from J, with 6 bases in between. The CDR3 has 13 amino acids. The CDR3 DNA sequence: TGCGCCAGCAGCTTGGACCCAGCCTACGAGCAGTACTTC. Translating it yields CASSLDPAYEQYF. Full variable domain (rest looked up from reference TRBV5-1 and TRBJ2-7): KAGVTQTPRYLIKTRGQQVTLSCSPISGHRSVSWYQQTPGQGLQFLFEYFSETQRNKGNFPGRFSGRQFSNSRSEMNVSTLELGDSALYLCASSLDPAYEQYFGPGTRLTVT.

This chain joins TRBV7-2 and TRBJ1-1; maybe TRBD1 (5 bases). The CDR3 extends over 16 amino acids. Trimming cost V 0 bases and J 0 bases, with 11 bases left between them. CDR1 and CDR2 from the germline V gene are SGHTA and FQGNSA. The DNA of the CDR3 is TGTGCCAGCAGCTTAGCGGTCGGGGGTTTGAACACTGAAGCTTTCTTT. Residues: CASSLAVGGLNTEAFF.